This TCR beta chain was sequenced in a study of blood T cells in healthy people across ages. A second about 7 to 12 cycle PCR used barcoded and J-beta primers. MiXCR was run by TCRdb on the 5' RACE reads, yielding one entry per CDR3 protein. The table records around 1,000,000 distinct CDR3 sequences, almost 25% of them present only once. V was clipped by 5 bases and J by 0 bases, with 8 bases between them. The CDR3 is 15 amino acids. In germline, CDR1 is MNHEY, CDR2 SVGAGI. These same records also appear under a second study, on T cells of mothers and their children.

The chain has TRBV6-5 and TRBJ2-6; D uncertain. The clonotype was recovered from a girl between 2 and 10 years old in good health. Input material: blood. This CDR3 reads CASSTPDSGANVLTF. CDR3 coding DNA: TGTGCCAGCAGTACCCCGGACTCTGGGGCCAACGTCCTGACTTTC.